Sequencing of this TCR beta chain was carried out in a study of long-term antiretroviral therapy in people with HIV. Investigators performed immunoSEQ version v3.0 at survey level. Sequencing was performed with immunoSEQ multiplex PCR; in TCRdb, only in-frame clones are kept and a portion is missing. In the table there are around 21,000 clones, around 84% of which are singletons. V was shortened by 1 base and J by 4 bases, with 14 bases between the two germline ends. This CDR3 has 16 residues. In germline, CDR1 is LNHDA, CDR2 SQIVND (reference sequence). Treatment for all HIV-infected participants took place in the United States. Cryopreserved PBMC, at roughly 0.85-11 million per sample, were present before DNA extraction. With regard to this clone: What it binds is not known.

Whole-study findings and limits: Diversity increased after ART yet remained lower than in transplant donor controls. The repertoire was dominated at all time points by clones expanded before ART.

The specimen comprised unsorted PBMCs, sampled 0.2 years after starting antiretroviral therapy. The clonotype was recovered from a woman in her twenties or thirties with HIV. The rearrangement uses TRBV19 and TRBJ2-1; D is perhaps TRBD1 (5 bases). The CDR3 loop is CASSIAAGSGYNEQFF. Here the CDR3 DNA reads TGTGCCAGTAGTATAGCCGCAGGGTCGGGTTACAATGAGCAGTTCTTC.